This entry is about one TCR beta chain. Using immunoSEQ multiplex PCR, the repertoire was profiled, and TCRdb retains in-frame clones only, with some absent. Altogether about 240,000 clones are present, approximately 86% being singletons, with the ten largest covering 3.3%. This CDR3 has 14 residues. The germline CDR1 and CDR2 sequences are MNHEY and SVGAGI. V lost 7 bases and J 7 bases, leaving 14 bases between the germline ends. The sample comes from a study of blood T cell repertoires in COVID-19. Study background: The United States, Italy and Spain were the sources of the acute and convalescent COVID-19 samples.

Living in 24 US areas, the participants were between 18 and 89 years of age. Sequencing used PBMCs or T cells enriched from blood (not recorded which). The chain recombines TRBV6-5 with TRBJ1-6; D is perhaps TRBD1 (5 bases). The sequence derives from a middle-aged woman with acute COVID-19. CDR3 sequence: CASNRLGLNSPLHF. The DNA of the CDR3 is TGTGCCAGCAACAGGCTAGGGTTAAATTCACCCCTCCACTTT.